This TCR beta chain stems from a study of identical twins (dated by TCRdb to between 2015 and 2016). In terms of the full investigation: TCR alpha and beta repertoires from monozygotic twins, unrelated adults of various ages and cord blood were deep-sequenced to test whether fetal clonotypes persist. To rule out contamination, replicate twin experiments were performed at different times with different library preparation protocols.

What the study reported, not specific to this receptor: Out-of-frame TCR alpha sharing in monozygotic twins was systematically underestimated by recombination models, whereas sharing between unrelated individuals was in agreement with the recombination models. Excess twin sharing in beta out-of-frame sequences was weaker because fewer shared sequences lowered the signal-to-noise ratio. Abundant cord blood beta clonotypes had fewer insertions, young adult naive repertoires showed a similar but weaker trend, and memory repertoires showed no such trend. Invariant T cells such as MAIT and iNKT could partly confound zero-insertion analyses, although diverse VJ usage argued against such confounding for most clonotypes. Conclusions relied on cross-sectional statistical analysis, since the same donors could not be followed over many years. Compared with coincidental sharing between unrelated individuals, out-of-frame TCR alpha sequences shared between twins showed an excess of sequences with low generation probability.

Trimming at the junction amounts to 3 bases on V and 6 bases on J, and the germline ends lie 14 bases apart. Per the germline V gene, KGHDR is the CDR1 and SFDVKD is the CDR2. From the cysteine through the phenylalanine, the CDR3 covers 15 amino acids. The kept DNA is CDR3 alone, 45 bases in frame from the first base. Every donor in the study was a healthy Caucasian. Library preparation employed 5' RACE. TCRdb lists the instrument as Illumina HiSeq 2000. Template switching introduced a universal primer binding site; the final cDNA contained a unique molecular identifier, enabling accurate counting of TCR cDNA molecules. Specific primers in the conserved constant-segment region were used to synthesize first-strand cDNA for the TCR alpha and beta chains. To control for contamination, each cDNA library was double barcoded with a SMART-Mk sample barcode plus Illumina barcodes. TruSeq adapter sequences and Illumina sample barcodes were added in two successive PCR steps. The Illumina HiSeq platform was used with custom primers to sequence TCR alpha and beta cDNA libraries. On the study's bioinformatics: Raw reads were processed with MiGEC to extract unique molecular identifiers, and MiXCR was used to determine CDR3 positions. Recombination models were inferred per individual with the repgenHMM and IGoR tools using an EM algorithm. The analysis of shared clonotypes was done with the tcR package in R, with sharing normalized by the product of cloneset sizes. Out-of-frame nonproductive sequences were analyzed to study raw recombination free of thymic and clonal selection effects. Clones were called with MiXCR by TCRdb after fastp trimmed the public reads at Q25, and only in-frame beta chains were retained. Every entry covers one CDR3 protein and lists the most common genes and DNA from its rows. These V and J calls rely on TCRdb rather than the paper's analysis. For this sample there are some 1,600,000 distinct CDR3 sequences; around a third appear just once. The biggest ten clones account for approximately 0.29% of the sample.

Comment on this clonotype: Its recognized antigen is unknown. The input lacks base qualities; no much larger clone sits a single base away.

The chain is encoded by TRBV24-1 joined to TRBJ2-1, with a tentative D call of TRBD1 or TRBD2, each matching 6 bases. Source material: cord blood. The receptor's source is a newborn girl in good health. The CDR3: CATSDPRGVVNEQFF. The sequenced DNA is TGTGCCACCAGTGATCCGAGGGGGGTCGTCAATGAGCAGTTCTTC.